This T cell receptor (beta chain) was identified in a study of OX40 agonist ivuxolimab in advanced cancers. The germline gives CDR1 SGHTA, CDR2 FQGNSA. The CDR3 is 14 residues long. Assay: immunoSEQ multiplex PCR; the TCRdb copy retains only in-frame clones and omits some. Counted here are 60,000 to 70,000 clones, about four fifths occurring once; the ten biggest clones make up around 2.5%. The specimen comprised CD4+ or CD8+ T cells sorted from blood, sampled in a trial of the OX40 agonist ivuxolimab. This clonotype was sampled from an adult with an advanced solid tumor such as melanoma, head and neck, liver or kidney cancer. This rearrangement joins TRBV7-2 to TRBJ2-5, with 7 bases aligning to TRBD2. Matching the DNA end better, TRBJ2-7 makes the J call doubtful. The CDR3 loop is CASSLGGSTSEQYF. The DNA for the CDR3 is TGTGCCAGCAGCTTAGGCGGGAGTACTTCCGAGCAGTACTTC.